This record looks at one TCR beta chain sequence and its context. The antigen is undetermined. This sample is part of a study of cytotoxic CD8 clonotypes in ibrutinib-treated CLL. Overall study context: For this cohort, patients were around eleven relapsed/refractory and some 15 treatment-naive, while fewer than 18 were IGHV unmutated.

Study findings and constraints: Whereas clonality rose at ibrutinib response, it declined toward baseline at progression. Baseline clonality was higher than in age-matched healthy donors and moved in step with circulating CD8+ T-cell counts.

Targeted sequencing depth ranged from 1 in 200,000 to 1 in 1 million T cells. Sequenced by immunoSEQ multiplex PCR; TCRdb stores in-frame clones only, minus some. The sample holds 25,000 to 30,000 clones, 65% to 90% seen once. This receptor was obtained from a human donor with chronic lymphocytic leukemia. The specimen was PBMCs, collected after 24 months of ibrutinib treatment.

CDR3 coding DNA: TGTGCCAGCAGCCCCCGGACAGGGGGCTCTTTTAACTATGGCTACACCTTC. It encodes CASSPRTGGSFNYGYTF. The chain carries TRBV7-2 and TRBJ1-2, with 11 bases lining up with TRBD1. The germline V gene has CDR1 SGHTA and CDR2 FQGNSA. There are 17 residues in the CDR3. J lost 1 base, V lost 5 bases, and 9 bases had no gene match.